The clone carrying this TCR beta chain was counted between two and nine times. This record comes from a study of cytomegalovirus exposure and HLA in healthy donors. Study at large: From 150 million to 200 million T cells, an earlier analysis saw some 120 million unique TCR beta sequences.

PCR was performed using 60 Vbeta and 13 Jbeta primers. Sequencing used immunoSEQ multiplex PCR; TCRdb keeps in-frame clones, though not all of them. There are about 160,000 clones in the sample; about 85% occur only once, and about 2% lies in the top ten. Trimming took 3 bases from V and 4 from J, leaving 8 bases between them. The CDR3 is made up of 13 amino acids. Germline CDR1 reads SGHKS; CDR2 reads YYEKEE (reference sequence). The chain employs TRBV5-5 and TRBJ2-1, with a tentative D call TRBD1 (5 bases). The sequence was obtained from a young man in good health and CMV-seropositive. Input material: PBMCs. CDR3 loop: CASSWGEYNEQFF. CDR3 nucleotide sequence: TGTGCCAGCAGCTGGGGCGAATACAATGAGCAGTTCTTC.